Listed here are 15 T cell receptor beta chains from one sample, sequenced in a study of T-cell memory formation after mild COVID-19. TCRdb itself ran the 5' RACE reads through MiXCR, one entry per CDR3 protein. This table has about 400,000 distinct CDR3 sequences, 20% to 25% appearing once. Sequencing was done on a sample of PBMCs or a T cell subset sorted from them (not recorded which). These receptors were collected from an adult woman who had mild COVID-19 (a few samples of this study predate the infection). Cell type and time point are not known.

This clonotype appeared a few times. This sequence joins TRBV24-1 and TRBJ2-5; D is unclear. V lost 2 bases to trimming and J lost 4 bases, with 4 bases between them. Germline V lookup: CDR1 KGHDR, CDR2 SFDVKD. The CDR3 length is 12 residues. DNA for the CDR3: TGTGCCACCAGTGATTCCCCAGAGACCCAGTACTTC. This gives the protein CATSDSPETQYF.

In nucleotides, the CDR3 is TGTGCCAGCAGCTTTTCCTTCAGGGACTACACCGGGGAGCTGTTTTTT. This sequence encodes CASSFSFRDYTGELFF. The chain carries TRBV5-5 and TRBJ2-2; a possible D gene is TRBD2 (6 bases). Germline-derived CDR1 and CDR2 are SGHKS and YYEKEE (reference sequence). Trimming shortened V by 2 bases and J by 3 bases, and 14 bases separated the two germline ends. The CDR3 has 16 amino acids.

As regards this clonotype: One junction end disagrees with the germline gene, perhaps due to a read error. The chain joins TRBV20-1 to TRBJ2-2; possibly TRBD2 for D (6 bases). Germline CDR1 reads DFQATT; CDR2 reads SNEGSKA (reference sequence). CDR3 length: 11 residues. CDR3 sequence reads: CSARSTGGLFF. CDR3 DNA: TGCAGTGCTCGCTCGACCGGGGGGCTGTTTTTT.

This chain uses TRBV5-1 with TRBJ2-7, with D perhaps given as TRBD1 or TRBD2 (6 bases each). The CDR3 spans 14 residues. The germline gives CDR1 SGHRS, CDR2 YFSETQ. V was shortened by 2 bases and J by 5 bases, with 14 bases between the two germline ends. The CDR3 region has the DNA TGCGCCAGCAGCTTCGGGGGCGCTTATAACGAGCAGTACTTC. Its translation is CASSFGGAYNEQYF.

This clonotype was seen a handful of times. The genes are TRBV19 and TRBJ1-5, with 8 bases matching TRBD1. With 6 bases clipped from V and 6 bases from J, the junction kept 10 bases outside the gene matches. The germline CDR1 and CDR2 sequences are LNHDA and SQIVND (reference sequence). The CDR3 runs to 15 residues. In DNA, the CDR3 is TGTGCCAGTAGGAACCTGGACAGGGAAATTCAGCCCCAGCATTTT. Translating gives CASRNLDREIQPQHF.

The chain recombines TRBV15 with TRBJ2-7, with a possible D match to TRBD1 (6 bases). CDR1 LNHNV and CDR2 YYDKDF come from the germline V gene (reference sequence). Between the trimmed V and J ends, which lost 4 bases and 3 bases, there was a span of 7 bases. The CDR3 consists of 12 residues. The CDR3 loop reads CATSNRDYEQYF. In DNA, the CDR3 is TGTGCCACCAGCAACAGGGACTACGAGCAGTACTTC. Drawing the rest from reference TRBV15 and TRBJ2-7, the complete variable domain is DAMVIQNPRYQVTQFGKPVTLSCSQTLNHNVMYWYQQKSSQAPKLLFHYYDKDFNNEADTPDNFQSRRPNTSFCFLDIRSPGLGDTAMYLCATSNRDYEQYFGPGTRLTVT.

This clonotype has more than one count but fewer than ten. The rearrangement links TRBV2 to TRBJ2-3; D remains unclear. Trimming took off 6 bases at V and 1 base at J, with 14 bases between the two ends. The V gene's germline CDR1 is SNHLY and CDR2 FYNNEI. This CDR3 spans 15 amino acids. The DNA of the CDR3 is TGTGCCAGCAGCCCCGGTCGCCCGGGCACAGATACGCAGTATTTT. It translates to CASSPGRPGTDTQYF.

The chain couples TRBV7-2 to TRBJ2-5, with 9 bases fitting TRBD2. The J segment lost 2 bases and the V segment lost 2 bases, leaving 6 bases of the junction unmatched. The germline V gene has CDR1 SGHTA and CDR2 FQGNSA. The CDR3 consists of 16 residues. As DNA, the CDR3 is TGTGCCAGCAGCTTACAGGGTAGCGGGGGTCAAGAGACCCAGTACTTC. The encoded protein is CASSLQGSGGQETQYF.

This clonotype was observed a few times. This chain joins TRBV5-1 and TRBJ1-2; perhaps TRBD1 as D (6 bases). This CDR3 has 15 residues. The germline V and J ends were trimmed by 2 bases and 6 bases, with 17 bases remaining between them. The V gene's germline CDR1 is SGHRS and CDR2 YFSETQ. The CDR3 region is CASSLRETGRDGYTF. CDR3 nucleotides: TGCGCCAGCAGCTTAAGAGAGACAGGAAGGGATGGCTACACCTTC. Supplemented by reference TRBV5-1 and TRBJ1-2, the full variable domain reads KAGVTQTPRYLIKTRGQQVTLSCSPISGHRSVSWYQQTPGQGLQFLFEYFSETQRNKGNFPGRFSGRQFSNSRSEMNVSTLELGDSALYLCASSLRETGRDGYTFGSGTRLTVV.

The gene calls are TRBV18 and TRBJ2-3, with D possibly being TRBD2 (6 bases). Germline CDR1 and CDR2: KGHSH and LQKENI. The CDR3 is 15 amino acids. V was trimmed by 3 bases and J by 2 bases, leaving 12 bases between them. For the CDR3, the DNA is TGTGCCAGCTCACCCCCGGGACTCTTCACAGATACGCAGTATTTT. It translates to CASSPPGLFTDTQYF.

The V gene is TRBV12-3 or TRBV12-4, the J gene TRBJ1-5; 11 bases are a match to TRBD1. Trimming took 1 base from V and 2 from J; bases not matched to a gene: 4. This CDR3 is 17 amino acids long. The CDR3 loop reads CASSLGDRGARNQPQHF. The DNA of the CDR3 is TGTGCCAGCAGTTTAGGGGACAGGGGGGCGCGCAATCAGCCCCAGCATTTT.

This clonotype was counted at least ten times. J is TRBJ2-3 and V is TRBV3-1; D gene unclear. CDR1 and CDR2 from the germline V gene are LGHDT and YNNKEL (reference sequence). The CDR3 is made up of 13 amino acids. V was trimmed by 3 bases and J by 0 bases, leaving 4 bases between them. The CDR3 is CASSHPSTDTQYF. Written as DNA, the CDR3 is TGTGCCAGCAGCCACCCTAGCACAGATACGCAGTATTTT.

The rearrangement uses TRBV20-1 and TRBJ2-2, with a possible D match to TRBD1 (5 bases). Germline CDR1 and CDR2: DFQATT and SNEGSKA (reference sequence). V dropped 5 bases and J dropped 5 bases, with 15 bases sitting between them. The CDR3 spans 14 residues. The CDR3 region has the DNA TGCAGTGCTTTCCAGGGAAGAGGTACCGGGGAGCTGTTTTTT. It translates to CSAFQGRGTGELFF.

J is TRBJ1-1 and V is TRBV30; 7 bases map to TRBD1. Germline loops: CDR1 GTSNPN, CDR2 SVGIG (reference sequence). The CDR3 contains 12 residues. Trimming took 5 bases from V and 0 from J; bases not matched to a gene: 0. The CDR3 DNA sequence: TGTGCCTGGGGGACAGTGAACACTGAAGCTTTCTTT. It encodes CAWGTVNTEAFF. Looking up the rest from reference TRBV30 and TRBJ1-1 gives the full variable domain: SQTIHQWPATLVQPVGSPLSLECTVEGTSNPNLYWYRQAAGRGLQLLFYSVGIGQISSEVPQNLSASRPQDRQFILSSKKLLLSDSGFYLCAWGTVNTEAFFGQGTRLTVV.

The J gene is TRBJ1-2, the V gene TRBV27; 7 positions match TRBD1. The CDR3 is made up of 19 amino acids. J lost 0 bases, V lost 4 bases, and 17 bases had no gene match. The V gene's germline CDR1 is MNHEY and CDR2 SMNVEV (reference sequence). The CDR3 protein is CASSYTTVRGLSPNYGYTF. The CDR3 DNA sequence: TGTGCCAGCAGTTATACCACCGTTAGGGGGCTAAGTCCTAACTATGGCTACACCTTC.